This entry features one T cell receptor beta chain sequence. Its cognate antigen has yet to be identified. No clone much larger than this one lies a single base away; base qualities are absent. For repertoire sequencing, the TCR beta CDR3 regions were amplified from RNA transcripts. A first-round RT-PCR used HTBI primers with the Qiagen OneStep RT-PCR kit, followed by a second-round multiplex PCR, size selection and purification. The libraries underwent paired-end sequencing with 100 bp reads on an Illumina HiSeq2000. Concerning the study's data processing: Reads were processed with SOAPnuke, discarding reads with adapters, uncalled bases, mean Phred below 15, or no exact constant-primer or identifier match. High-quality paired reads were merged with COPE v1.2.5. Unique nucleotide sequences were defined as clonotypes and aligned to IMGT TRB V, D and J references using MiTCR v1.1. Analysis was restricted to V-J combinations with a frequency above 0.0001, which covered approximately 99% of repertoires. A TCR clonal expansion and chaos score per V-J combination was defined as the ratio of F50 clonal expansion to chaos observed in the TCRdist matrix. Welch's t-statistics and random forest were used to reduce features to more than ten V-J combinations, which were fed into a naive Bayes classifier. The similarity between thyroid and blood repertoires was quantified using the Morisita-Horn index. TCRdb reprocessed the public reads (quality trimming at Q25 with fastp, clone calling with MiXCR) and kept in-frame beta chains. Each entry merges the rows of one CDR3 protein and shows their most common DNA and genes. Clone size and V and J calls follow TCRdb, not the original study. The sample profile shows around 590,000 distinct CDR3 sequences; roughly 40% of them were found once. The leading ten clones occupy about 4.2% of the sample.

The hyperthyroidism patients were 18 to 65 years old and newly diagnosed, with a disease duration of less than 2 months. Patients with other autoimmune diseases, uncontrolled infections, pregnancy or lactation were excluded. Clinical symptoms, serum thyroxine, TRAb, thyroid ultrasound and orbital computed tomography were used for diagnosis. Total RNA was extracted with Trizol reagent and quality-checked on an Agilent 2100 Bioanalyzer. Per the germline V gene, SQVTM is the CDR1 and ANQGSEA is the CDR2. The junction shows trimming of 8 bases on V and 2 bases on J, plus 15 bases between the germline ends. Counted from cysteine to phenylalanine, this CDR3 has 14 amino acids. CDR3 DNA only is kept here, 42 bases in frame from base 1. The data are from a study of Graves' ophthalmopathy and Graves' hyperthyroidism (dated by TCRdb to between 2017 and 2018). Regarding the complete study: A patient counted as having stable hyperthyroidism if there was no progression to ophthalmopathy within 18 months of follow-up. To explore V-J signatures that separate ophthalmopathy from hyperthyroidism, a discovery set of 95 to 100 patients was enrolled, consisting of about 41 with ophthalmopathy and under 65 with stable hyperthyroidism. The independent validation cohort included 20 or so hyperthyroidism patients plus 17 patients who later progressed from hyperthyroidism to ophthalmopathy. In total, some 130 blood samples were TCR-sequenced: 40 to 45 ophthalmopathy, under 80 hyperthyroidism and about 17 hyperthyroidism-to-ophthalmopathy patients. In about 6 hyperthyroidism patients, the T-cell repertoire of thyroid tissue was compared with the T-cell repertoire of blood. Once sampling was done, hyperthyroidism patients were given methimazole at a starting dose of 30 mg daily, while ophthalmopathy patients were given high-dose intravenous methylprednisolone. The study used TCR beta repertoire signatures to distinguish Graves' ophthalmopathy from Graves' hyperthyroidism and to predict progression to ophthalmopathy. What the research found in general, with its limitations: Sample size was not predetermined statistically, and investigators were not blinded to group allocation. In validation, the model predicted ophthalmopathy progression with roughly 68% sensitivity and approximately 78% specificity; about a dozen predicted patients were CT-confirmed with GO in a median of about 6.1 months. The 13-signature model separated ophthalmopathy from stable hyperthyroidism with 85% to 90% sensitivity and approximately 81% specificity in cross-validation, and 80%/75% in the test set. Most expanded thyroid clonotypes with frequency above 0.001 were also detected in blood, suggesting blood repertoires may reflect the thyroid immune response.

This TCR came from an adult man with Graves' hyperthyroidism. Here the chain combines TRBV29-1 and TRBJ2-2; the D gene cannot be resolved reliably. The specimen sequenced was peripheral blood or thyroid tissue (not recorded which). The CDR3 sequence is CSLWQALNTGELFF. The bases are TGCAGCTTGTGGCAGGCCTTAAACACCGGGGAGCTGTTTTTT.